Ten or more counts support the clone carrying this T cell receptor beta chain. Antigen unknown. This entry belongs to a study of regulatory T cells in long-lasting Graves disease. General study findings and limits: Persistent disease showed a preference for TRBV28, TRBJ1-2 and TRBJ2-5. It is possible that accuracy was reduced by the small size of the sample.

Time point indicated: persistent/refractory GD, antithyroid drugs over 5 years with positive TRAb. The TCR library used RNA extracted from PBMCs. American Thyroid Association guidelines defined Graves' disease diagnosis. The EDTA tubes were filled with 7 to 9.5 milliliters of drawn peripheral blood. Arm-PCR with iRepertoire HTBI primers amplified the CDR3 regions for these TCR beta libraries. From the multiplex PCR reads, TCRdb called clonotypes with MiXCR, one entry per CDR3 protein. The table records about 460,000 distinct CDR3 sequences, 20% to 25% of them present only once. This CDR3 has 13 residues. J gave up 7 bases and V 6 bases, and 6 bases lay outside the gene matches. Germline V lookup: CDR1 DFQATT, CDR2 SNEGSKA (reference sequence).

This sequence joins TRBV20-1 and TRBJ2-7; 13 bases map to TRBD2. The source material was peripheral blood mononuclear cells (PBMCs), sampled when the disease was refractory, from a patient treated with antithyroid drugs. The sequence came from a female donor with Graves disease. For the CDR3, the DNA is TGCAGTGCCACTAGCGGGAGGGTCGGGGAGCAGTACTTC. The encoded protein is CSATSGRVGEQYF.